The rows below give T cell receptor beta chains drawn from one sample of a study of T cell responses to AZD1222 COVID-19 vaccine. Measured with immunoSEQ multiplex PCR; TCRdb has only the in-frame clones, and not every one. The repertoire holds tens of thousands of clones, with about 91% as singletons. Sample: peripheral blood, taken 28 days after the second AZD1222 dose. The source of these receptors is an adult who received the AZD1222 COVID-19 vaccine. The CDR3 runs from the conserved cysteine through the conserved F or W. D genes are given only for firm matches. Some rows have no size entry. The others give once, few or many, or a class for an expanded clone.

CDR3nt	CDR3aa	abundance	d_gene	v_gene	j_gene
TGTGCCAGCAGCTTGGGACTAGCGGGAGGAAATACGCAGTATTTT	CASSLGLAGGNTQYF	-	TRBD2	TRBV5-6	TRBJ2-3
TGTGCCAGTAACCCGGGGCCGGGACAGGGTCTAACTTGGGGCAATCAGCCCCAGCATTTT	CASNPGPGQGLTWGNQPQHF	-	TRBD1	TRBV19	TRBJ1-5
TGTGCCAGCAGCTGGGACCGGATCGGGGAGCAGTTCTTC	CASSWDRIGEQFF	-	-	TRBV7-8	TRBJ2-1
TGTGCCAGTAGGCAGGGGGTAGTCACCGGGGAGCTGTTTTTT	CASRQGVVTGELFF	-	TRBD1	TRBV19	TRBJ2-2
TGTGCCAGTAGTCGAGAGTTGAACACTGAAGCTTTCTTT	CASSRELNTEAFF	-	-	TRBV19	TRBJ1-1
TGCAGCGTTGGGGGGTATGGTGGTGGGACCCAGTACTTC	CSVGGYGGGTQYF	-	-	TRBV29-1	TRBJ2-5
TGTGCCAGCAGCTTATCCGGCGGTAGACAGGCGAACTATGGCTACACCTTC	CASSLSGGRQANYGYTF	-	-	TRBV7-8	TRBJ1-2
TGTGCCAGCAGCCTAGGGATGACGGACTATGGCTACACCTTC	CASSLGMTDYGYTF	-	-	TRBV7-9	TRBJ1-2
TGTGCCAGCAGCCGCCGGGACTCGAACACCGGGGAGCTGTTTTTT	CASSRRDSNTGELFF	-	-	TRBV7-8	TRBJ2-2
TGTGCCAGCAGCGTAGCGGGGGGCGCGGTCGGGGAGACCCAGTACTTC	CASSVAGGAVGETQYF	-	-	TRBV9	TRBJ2-5
TGTGCCAGCAGCTTAGTAGGGGCAGGGAGGACCGGGGAGCTGTTTTTT	CASSLVGAGRTGELFF	-	-	TRBV7-8	TRBJ2-2
TGTGCCAGTAGCGATCTCCTTGGACAGGGGAGGATCGAGGGGTGGGGAACTGAAGCTTTCTTT	CASSDLLGQGRIEGWGTEAFF	-	TRBD1	TRBV19	TRBJ1-1
TGTGCCAGCAGTTTCACCGGGACTAGCGGCACAGATACGCAGTATTTT	CASSFTGTSGTDTQYF	-	TRBD2	TRBV27	TRBJ2-3
TGCGCCAGCAGCTTTGGCAGGGGTGACACTGAAGCTTTCTTT	CASSFGRGDTEAFF	-	-	TRBV5-1	TRBJ1-1
TGTGCCAGCAGCCGGGGACGGAGCTCCTACGAGCAGTACTTC	CASSRGRSSYEQYF	-	-	TRBV7-2	TRBJ2-7
TGTGCCAGCAGTGCACCAGGCCCCGGGAACATTCAGTACTTC	CASSAPGPGNIQYF	-	-	TRBV28	TRBJ2-4
TGTGCCAGTAGTCCGTCCGAGAGGACTAATGAAAAACTGTTTTTT	CASSPSERTNEKLFF	once	-	TRBV19	TRBJ1-4
TGTGCCTGGAGCCCGTCAACTAGCGGATCCACAGATACGCAGTATTTT	CAWSPSTSGSTDTQYF	-	TRBD2	TRBV30	TRBJ2-3
TGTGCCAGCAGCTTCGCTACAGAGGATTATCAGCCCCAGCATTTT	CASSFATEDYQPQHF	-	-	TRBV7-9	TRBJ1-5
TGTGCCAGCAAAGGGGACCCAGCCGTTAAGACCCAGTACTTC	CASKGDPAVKTQYF	few	-	TRBV2	TRBJ2-5
TGTGCCAGCAGATATCAGGGGGCTGGCTATGGCTACACCTTC	CASRYQGAGYGYTF	-	TRBD1	TRBV27	TRBJ1-2
TGTGCCAGCAGTGAAAGCTTCGGAGGGATTGAAAAACTGTTTTTT	CASSESFGGIEKLFF	-	-	TRBV6-1	TRBJ1-4
TGTGCCAGTAGATGGACAGGGCGGAACACTGAAGCTTTCTTT	CASRWTGRNTEAFF	-	TRBD1	TRBV19	TRBJ1-1
TGTGCCAGCAGTCCACCTCGTCGGGCTAGCGGGAGACGGGAGACCCAGTACTTC	CASSPPRRASGRRETQYF	-	TRBD2	TRBV5-6	TRBJ2-5
TGTGCTAGTGGTTTGGGGGGGCGGGAGCAGTTCTTC	CASGLGGREQFF	-	-	TRBV12-5	TRBJ2-1
TGTGCCAGCAGATACAGGGCGGCGAGCACTGAAGCTTTCTTT	CASRYRAASTEAFF	-	-	TRBV28	TRBJ1-1
TGTGCCAGCAGCCAAACAGGGGTAGGAGGCTACACCTTC	CASSQTGVGGYTF	-	TRBD1	TRBV12-3/TRBV12-4	TRBJ1-2
TGCGCCAGCAGCTTGGAGGGGACTAGCGGACTTTACAATGAGCAGTTCTTC	CASSLEGTSGLYNEQFF	-	TRBD2	TRBV5-1	TRBJ2-1
TGCGCCAGCAGCTTGCAGGACAACACTGAAGCTTTCTTT	CASSLQDNTEAFF	-	-	TRBV5-1	TRBJ1-1
TGTGCCAGCAGTCGTCTTCGGCAGGGACTAAACTACGAGCAGTACTTC	CASSRLRQGLNYEQYF	-	TRBD2	TRBV2	TRBJ2-7
TGTGCCAGCAGCGTAAATAGCGGACAAGAGACCCAGTACTTC	CASSVNSGQETQYF	-	-	TRBV7-3	TRBJ2-5
TGTGCCAGCAGTGCCCTTGGACAGTCCTATGGCTACACCTTC	CASSALGQSYGYTF	once	-	TRBV2	TRBJ1-2
TGCGCCAGCAGCTTACAACCGGGACTAGGGGCTTATGAGCAGTTCTTC	CASSLQPGLGAYEQFF	-	TRBD2	TRBV5-1	TRBJ2-1
TGTGCCAGCAGGAGTGCCCCAGATACGCAGTATTTT	CASRSAPDTQYF	-	-	TRBV5-4	TRBJ2-3
TGTGCCAGCAGCTTAGGATCAAGTAATAATTCACCCCTCCACTTT	CASSLGSSNNSPLHF	-	-	TRBV7-8	TRBJ1-6
TGTGCCAGCAGCTTGAGGGGTTCTGGAAACACCATATATTTT	CASSLRGSGNTIYF	-	-	TRBV5-4	TRBJ1-3
TGCGCCAGCAGCGGGACTAGCCTTGCAGATACGCAGTATTTT	CASSGTSLADTQYF	-	TRBD2	TRBV5-1	TRBJ2-3
TGTGCCAGCTCCGGGACAGGGGGCGCGGGCGGGGAGCTGTTTTTT	CASSGTGGAGGELFF	once	TRBD1	TRBV6-5	TRBJ2-2
TGTGCCAGCAGTCTTGGAAGGGCAGGGGTTTACAATGAGCAGTTCTTC	CASSLGRAGVYNEQFF	-	-	TRBV27	TRBJ2-1
TGTGCCAGCAGAGTAGCGGGAGTCAACACCGGGGAGCTGTTTTTT	CASRVAGVNTGELFF	few	TRBD2	TRBV2	TRBJ2-2
TGCGCCAGCAGCTTACGGGCGGAGGCCTCCAATGAGCAGTTCTTC	CASSLRAEASNEQFF	-	-	TRBV5-1	TRBJ2-1
TGTGCCAGCAGACGTTGGACTAGCGGAGAAGAGACCCAGTACTTC	CASRRWTSGEETQYF	-	TRBD2	TRBV3-1/TRBV3-2	TRBJ2-5
TGTGCCAGTAGTATTGACTGGAGCTCCTACAATGAGCAGTTCTTC	CASSIDWSSYNEQFF	-	-	TRBV19	TRBJ2-1
TGTGCCAGCCGCGTCGGGGGGACTAGGCTCGGAGCGCAGTATTTT	CASRVGGTRLGAQYF	-	TRBD2	TRBV27	TRBJ2-3
TGCAGCGTTGGGTTAGGGGAGACCCAGTACTTC	CSVGLGETQYF	-	-	TRBV29-1	TRBJ2-5
TGTGCCAGCAGCCGAGGGACAGGGGCGGTGGACGAGCAGTACTTC	CASSRGTGAVDEQYF	-	TRBD1	TRBV7-8	TRBJ2-7
TGCAGCGGACGGGAGGGCCTCAGCACAGATACGCAGTATTTT	CSGREGLSTDTQYF	-	TRBD2	TRBV29-1	TRBJ2-3
TGTGCCAGCAGTCCGGGGGGGTCCCCCTACAATGAGCAGTTCTTC	CASSPGGSPYNEQFF	-	TRBD2	TRBV6-5	TRBJ2-1
TGTGCCAGGGGACAGGGAAACACTGAAGCTTTCTTT	CARGQGNTEAFF	-	TRBD1	TRBV2	TRBJ1-1
TGTGCCAGCACCACTAGCGGGCCGGGGGGCTACAATGAGCAGTTCTTC	CASTTSGPGGYNEQFF	-	TRBD2	TRBV27	TRBJ2-1
TGTGCCAGCTCACCACCTGGGGGGAGGGACGAGCAGTACTTC	CASSPPGGRDEQYF	-	TRBD2	TRBV18	TRBJ2-7
TGTGCCAGCAGTGTCGACCTAGCGGGAGTAGGGAATGAGCAGTTCTTC	CASSVDLAGVGNEQFF	-	TRBD2	TRBV27	TRBJ2-1
TGTGCCAGCACCCACGGGACCGCATCCTACGAGCAGTACTTC	CASTHGTASYEQYF	-	-	TRBV28	TRBJ2-7